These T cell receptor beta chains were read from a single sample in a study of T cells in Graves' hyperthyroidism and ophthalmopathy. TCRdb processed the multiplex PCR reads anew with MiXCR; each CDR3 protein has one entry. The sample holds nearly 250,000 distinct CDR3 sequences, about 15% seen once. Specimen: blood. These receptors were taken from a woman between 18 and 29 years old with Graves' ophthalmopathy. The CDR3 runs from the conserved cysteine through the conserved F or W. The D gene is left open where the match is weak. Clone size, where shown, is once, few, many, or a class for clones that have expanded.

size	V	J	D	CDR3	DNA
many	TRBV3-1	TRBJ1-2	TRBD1	CASSQETGGRDYGYTF	TGTGCCAGCAGCCAAGAAACAGGGGGCCGGGACTATGGCTACACCTTC
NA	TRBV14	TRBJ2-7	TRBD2	CASSQVGTRAYEQYF	TGTGCCAGCAGCCAAGTCGGGACTAGAGCCTACGAGCAGTACTTC
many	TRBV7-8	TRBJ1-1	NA	CASSGGVNTEAFF	TGTGCCAGCAGCGGAGGGGTTAACACTGAAGCTTTCTTT
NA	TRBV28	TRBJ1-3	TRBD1	CASSSLGTGRTGNTIYF	TGTGCCAGCAGTTCTCTCGGGACAGGGCGGACTGGAAACACCATATATTTT
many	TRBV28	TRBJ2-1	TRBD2	CASSLTGLAGKNNEQFF	TGTGCCAGCAGTTTGACGGGACTAGCGGGGAAGAACAATGAGCAGTTCTTC
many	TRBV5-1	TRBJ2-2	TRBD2	CASSLVGGPRTGELFF	TGCGCCAGCAGCTTGGTGGGAGGGCCGAGAACCGGGGAGCTGTTTTTT
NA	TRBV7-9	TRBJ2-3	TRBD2	CASSPLAGASDTQYF	TGTGCCAGCAGCCCTCTAGCGGGAGCCTCAGATACGCAGTATTTT
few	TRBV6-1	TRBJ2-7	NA	CATSLGSYEQYF	TGTGCCACCTCACTGGGGAGCTACGAGCAGTACTTC
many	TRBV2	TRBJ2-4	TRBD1	CASSIGQENIQYF	TGTGCCAGCAGTATAGGACAGGAAAACATTCAGTACTTC
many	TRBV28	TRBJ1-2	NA	CASCDWQGGYTF	TGTGCCAGCTGTGATTGGCAAGGGGGCTACACCTTC
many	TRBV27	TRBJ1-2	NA	CASRTLGGVGGYTF	TGTGCCAGCAGAACGCTTGGGGGGGTCGGTGGCTACACCTTC
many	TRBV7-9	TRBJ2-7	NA	CASSTPGTYEQYF	TGTGCCAGCAGCACTCCGGGAACCTACGAGCAGTACTTC
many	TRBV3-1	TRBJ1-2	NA	CASSQEGSGARGGYTF	TGTGCCAGCAGCCAAGAGGGTTCAGGGGCTCGGGGGGGCTACACCTTC
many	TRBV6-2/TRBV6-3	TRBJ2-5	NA	CACRDSLGETQYF	TGTGCCTGCCGAGACTCTCTCGGGGAGACCCAGTACTTC
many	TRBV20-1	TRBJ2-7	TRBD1	CSAPDTGTGNYEQYF	TGCAGTGCCCCAGATACCGGGACAGGGAACTACGAGCAGTACTTC
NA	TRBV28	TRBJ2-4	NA	CASSRSGGAKNIQYF	TGTGCCAGCAGCCGTAGTGGCGGGGCTAAAAACATTCAGTACTTC
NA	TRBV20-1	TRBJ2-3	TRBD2	CSARGASGKGSDTQYF	TGCAGTGCTAGAGGGGCTAGCGGGAAAGGGTCAGATACGCAGTATTTT
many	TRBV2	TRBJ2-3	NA	CASSRAGRDTQYF	TGTGCCAGCAGTCGGGCAGGGCGTGATACGCAGTATTTT
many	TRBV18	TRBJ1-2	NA	CASSPPISGNINGYTF	TGTGCCAGCTCACCACCTATTTCCGGGAATATCAATGGCTACACCTTC
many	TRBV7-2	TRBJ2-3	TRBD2	CASSLNGGRTDTQYF	TGTGCCAGCAGCTTAAATGGCGGGAGGACAGATACGCAGTATTTT
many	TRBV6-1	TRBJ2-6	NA	CASSPTVSGANVLTF	TGTGCCAGCAGTCCAACGGTTTCTGGGGCCAACGTCCTGACTTTC
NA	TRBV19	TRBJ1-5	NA	CASSGTLNQPQHF	TGTGCCAGTTCCGGGACCCTGAATCAGCCCCAGCATTTT
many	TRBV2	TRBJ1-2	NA	CASSPENYGYTF	TGTGCCAGCAGTCCAGAGAACTATGGCTACACCTTC
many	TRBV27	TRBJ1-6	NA	CASSPPGSYNSPLHF	TGTGCCAGCAGCCCCCCGGGCTCCTATAATTCACCCCTCCACTTT
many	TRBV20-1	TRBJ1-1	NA	CSATSTDGGDTEAFF	TGCAGTGCTACCTCCACGGACGGGGGGGACACTGAAGCTTTCTTT
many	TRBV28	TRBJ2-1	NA	CASSGLAASSYNEQFF	TGTGCCAGCAGCGGATTAGCGGCCAGCTCCTACAATGAGCAGTTCTTC
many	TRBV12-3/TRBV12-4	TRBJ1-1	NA	CASRLPGNTEAFF	TGTGCCAGCAGACTTCCAGGGAACACTGAAGCTTTCTTT
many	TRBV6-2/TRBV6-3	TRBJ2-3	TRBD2	CASSYSRAGGTDTQYF	TGTGCCAGCAGTTACTCTAGAGCGGGGGGCACAGATACGCAGTATTTT
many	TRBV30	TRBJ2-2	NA	CAWSVRGGELFF	TGTGCCTGGAGTGTGCGGGGCGGGGAGCTGTTTTTT
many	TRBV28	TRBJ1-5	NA	CASSTPRGSNQPQHF	TGTGCCAGCAGTACCCCACGCGGTAGCAATCAGCCCCAGCATTTT
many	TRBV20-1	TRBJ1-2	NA	CSASYFPQGSNYGYTF	TGCAGTGCTAGCTATTTTCCCCAGGGATCTAACTATGGCTACACCTTC
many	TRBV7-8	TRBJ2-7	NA	CASSSAGGAAGGEQYF	TGTGCCAGCAGCTCGGCTGGGGGAGCGGCCGGTGGCGAGCAGTACTTC
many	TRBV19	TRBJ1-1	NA	CASSGGYGTEAFF	TGTGCCAGTAGCGGGGGGTATGGCACTGAAGCTTTCTTT
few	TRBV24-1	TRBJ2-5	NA	CATSDSARGAPETQYF	TGTGCCACCAGTGATTCAGCACGGGGGGCCCCAGAGACCCAGTACTTC
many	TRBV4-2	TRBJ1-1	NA	CASSQVLNTEAFF	TGTGCCAGCAGCCAGGTATTGAACACTGAAGCTTTCTTT
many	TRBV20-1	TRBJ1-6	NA	CSANREGRNSPLHF	TGCAGTGCGAATAGAGAGGGGAGGAATTCACCCCTCCACTTT
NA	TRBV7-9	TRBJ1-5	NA	CASSPPGVGRGDTDTQHF	TGTGCCAGCAGCCCTCCGGGCGTTGGGCGGGGGGACACAGATACGCAGCATTTT
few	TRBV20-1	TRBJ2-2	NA	CSARPGERGTGELSF	TGCAGTGCTAGACCGGGAGAAAGAGGGACCGGGGAGCTGTCTTTT